The 3 T cell receptor beta chains in this list originate from one sample, sequenced in a study of blood T cell repertoires in COVID-19. Profiling relied on immunoSEQ multiplex PCR, and the TCRdb table lists in-frame clones only, not all of them. The table includes around 100,000 clones, more than 70% detected once. Material for sequencing was peripheral blood. The receptors derive from a woman aged 55-70 years with COVID-19, enrolled during active disease.

V gene TRBV11-3 combines with J gene TRBJ2-2; TRBD1 matches at 8 bases. Germline-derived CDR1 and CDR2 are SGHNT and YENEEA. The CDR3 consists of 15 residues. Unmatched junction bases numbered 3, after V lost 6 bases and J lost 0 bases. CDR3 coding DNA: TGTGCCAGCAGACCGACAGGGGCGAACACCGGGGAGCTGTTTTTT. Translated, it gives CASRPTGANTGELFF.

The rearrangement uses TRBV4-2 and TRBJ2-5, with 8 bases fitting TRBD2. J lost 2 bases, V lost 0 bases, and 2 bases had no gene match. Per germline, CDR1 LGHNA and CDR2 YNFKEQ. This CDR3 region has 15 residues. CDR3 DNA sequence: TGTGCCAGCAGCCAAGAGGTAGCGGGGCAAGAGACCCAGTACTTC. Amino acid sequence: CASSQEVAGQETQYF.

Written as DNA, the CDR3 is TGTGCCAGCAGTGAAGAAAGAGTAGCCAAAAACATTCAGTACTTC. Its protein is CASSEERVAKNIQYF. The chain links TRBV6-1 to TRBJ2-4; D gene ambiguous. The V gene's germline CDR1 is MNHNS and CDR2 SASEGT. CDR3 length equals 15 residues. The ends were cut back, 1 base at V and 0 bases at J, with 7 bases in the middle.